This T cell receptor beta chain was sequenced during a study of OX40 agonist ivuxolimab in advanced cancers. Sequenced by immunoSEQ multiplex PCR; TCRdb stores in-frame clones only, minus some. The table shows 25,000 to 30,000 clones, with approximately 80% occurring only once. Broader study findings: In CD8+ T cells, expanded clones were on average more numerous than in CD4+.

This clone showed up just once. What it recognizes is unknown. This sequence originates from an adult with an advanced solid tumor such as melanoma, head and neck, liver or kidney cancer. The material sequenced was CD4+ or CD8+ T cells sorted from blood, taken in a trial of the OX40 agonist ivuxolimab.

In nucleotides, the CDR3 is TGTGCCAGCAGCCCCCGGGACAACAATCAGCCCCAGCATTTT. Its protein product is CASSPRDNNQPQHF. The genes are TRBV5-5 and TRBJ1-5; TRBD1 is a possible D gene (6 bases). V lost 4 bases and J lost 3, with 11 bases in between. This CDR3 spans 14 amino acids. Germline CDR1 and CDR2: SGHKS and YYEKEE (reference sequence).